These 10 T cell receptor beta chains were sequenced from one sample in a study of cytomegalovirus exposure and HLA in healthy donors. A multiplex PCR was run with 60 Vbeta primers and 13 Jbeta primers. Sequenced by immunoSEQ multiplex PCR; TCRdb stores in-frame clones only, minus some. The sample shows 160,000 or so clones, around 80% of them seen only once. The sample comprised PBMCs. These receptor sequences come from a man aged 40-49 years in good health and CMV-seronegative.

The chain is built from TRBV29-1 and TRBJ2-1; possible D gene TRBD2, 5 bases. The length of the CDR3 is 12 residues. V dropped 8 bases and J dropped 6 bases, with 14 bases sitting between them. Germline V gene data show CDR1 as SQVTM and CDR2 as ANQGSEA. CDR3: CSSSGWGNEQFF. The CDR3 coding sequence is TGCAGCTCCAGCGGCTGGGGCAATGAGCAGTTCTTC.

The rearrangement uses TRBV11-2 and TRBJ2-7, with 8 bases lining up with TRBD1. The CDR3 loop spans 15 amino acids. CDR1 and CDR2 from the germline V gene are SGHAT and FQNNGV. Losses at the gene ends were 2 bases for V and 4 bases for J; bases not matched to a gene: 7. The CDR3 loop is CASSLSNRGWYEQYF. CDR3 in DNA: TGTGCCAGCAGCTTATCGAACAGGGGGTGGTACGAGCAGTACTTC.

This clone was counted a few times. The V gene is TRBV5-1, the J gene TRBJ2-7; maybe TRBD1 (5 bases). Trimming removed 3 bases at V and 4 bases at J, with 11 bases between. The CDR3 contains 13 residues. The germline V gene has CDR1 SGHRS and CDR2 YFSETQ. Written as DNA, the CDR3 is TGCGCCAGCAGCTGGGGCTCCCTTTACGAGCAGTACTTC. It is translated as CASSWGSLYEQYF.

This chain joins TRBV4-3 and TRBJ1-5; 11 positions agree with TRBD1. The J segment lost 6 bases and the V segment lost 0 bases, leaving 4 bases of the junction unmatched. Germline lookup yields CDR1 LGHNA and CDR2 YSLEER. The CDR3 has 16 residues. As DNA, the CDR3 is TGCGCCAGCAGCCAAGATCCGGGACAGGGGGGTCAGCCCCAGCATTTT. It translates to CASSQDPGQGGQPQHF.

The gene calls are TRBV5-1 and TRBJ2-1, with TRBD1 identical over 9 bases. This CDR3 is built from 14 residues. V lost 3 bases to trimming and J lost 8 bases; unmatched junction nucleotides: 6. Germline V gene sequence: CDR1 SGHRS, CDR2 YFSETQ. As DNA, the CDR3 is TGCGCCAGCAGCTGGGGGACAGGGTGGGATGAGCAGTTCTTC. Protein sequence: CASSWGTGWDEQFF.

V gene TRBV7-9 combines with J gene TRBJ1-6, with 8 bases lining up with TRBD1. Germline CDR1 and CDR2: SEHNR and FQNEAQ (reference sequence). V lost 0 bases to trimming and J lost 11 bases; unmatched junction nucleotides: 6. The CDR3 runs to 15 residues. This chain's CDR3 is CASSLARTGGPPLHF. CDR3 DNA sequence: TGTGCCAGCAGCTTAGCGAGAACAGGGGGTCCACCCCTCCACTTT.

In nucleotides, the CDR3 is TGCGCCAGCAGCTCTGGACAGGGGGCCGGTGGGGAGACCCAGTACTTC. It is translated as CASSSGQGAGGETQYF. The rearrangement links TRBV5-1 to TRBJ2-5, with 11 bases aligning to TRBD1. The germline CDR1 and CDR2 sequences are SGHRS and YFSETQ. Losses at the gene ends were 3 bases for V and 5 bases for J; bases not matched to a gene: 9. The CDR3 totals 16 residues.

The chain combines TRBV6-1 with TRBJ1-1, with 10 nucleotides matching TRBD1. The germline gives CDR1 MNHNS, CDR2 SASEGT. The CDR3 is 14 amino acids. V shed 5 bases, J shed 5 bases, and the junction held 5 bases outside the gene matches. For the CDR3, the DNA is TGTGCCAGCAGTCCGACAGGGGGCTCTACTGAAGCTTTCTTT. Translated: CASSPTGGSTEAFF.

This clone was seen once. Germline and junction disagree at one end, which may indicate a read error. Different DNA sequences within this sample yield the same CDR3. CDR3 sequence: CSSSLGSTEAFF. In DNA, the CDR3 is TGTTCCAGCAGCTTGGGCAGCACTGAAGCTTTCTTT. The chain joins TRBV7-9 to TRBJ1-1; no reliable D call. Germline V gene sequence: CDR1 SEHNR, CDR2 FQNEAQ (reference sequence). The CDR3 runs 12 residues.

This chain uses TRBV19 with TRBJ1-1, with 7 bases aligning to TRBD1. The CDR3 loop spans 14 amino acids. After removal of 4 bases from V and 4 bases from J, the junction contained 6 bases not matched to a gene. Looked up from germline, CDR1 is LNHDA and CDR2 is SQIVND (reference sequence). CDR3 sequence reads: CASSNPAGGTEAFF. CDR3 sequence (DNA): TGTGCCAGTAGTAACCCGGCAGGGGGCACTGAAGCTTTCTTT.